The 14 T cell receptor beta chains below all came from one sample that was sequenced in a study of tumor and adjacent non-tumor tissue in lung cancer. This sample's RNA came from whole unsorted tissue. TCRbeta libraries were built with three rounds of nested PCR, modified from ARM-PCR. TCRdb reprocessed the multiplex PCR reads with MiXCR, giving one entry per CDR3 protein. The sample contains 200,000 to 250,000 distinct CDR3 sequences, 71% of which appear only once. Sequenced sample: lung tumor tissue. The receptors shown here come from a man in his fifties or sixties with non-small cell lung cancer.

With regard to this clonotype: Sequence at one end of the junction differs from germline and may be a read error. The chain employs TRBV5-6 and TRBJ2-3; TRBD2 might be the D (7 bases). CDR1 is SGHDT, CDR2 YYEEEE, per germline. The CDR3 covers 13 residues. The CDR3 loop reads CSSSWGGTDTQYF. In DNA form, the CDR3 reads TGTTCCAGCAGCTGGGGGGGCACAGATACGCAGTACTTT.

As regards this clonotype: An end of the junction does not agree with germline; a read error may underlie this. The chain's CDR3 is CASSPRGISGVGEQLF. CDR3 DNA sequence: TGTGCCAGCAGCCCCCGGGGCATTAGCGGGGTTGGTGAGCAGTTATTC. The genes are TRBV11-2 and TRBJ2-1, with 8 bases identical to TRBD2. Per germline, CDR1 SGHAT and CDR2 FQNNGV. The CDR3 length is 16 residues.

Regarding this clonotype: This may come from a read error, since a much larger clone is one base off. The chain couples TRBV20-1 to TRBJ2-7; TRBD2 aligns across 9 bases. Germline V gene lookup returns CDR1 DFQATT and CDR2 SNEGSKA (reference sequence). V lost 2 bases and J lost 0; bases outside the gene matches: 11. The CDR3 runs to 17 residues. CDR3 loop: CSARTPSSGGVSYEQYF. CDR3 DNA sequence: TGCAGTGCTAGAACTCCGAGTAGCGGGGGCGTCTCCTACGAGCAGTACTTC.

Only one count was recorded for this clonotype. The chain couples TRBV11-1 to TRBJ1-1; D is possibly TRBD1 (5 bases). Germline values: CDR1 SGHAT, CDR2 FQDESV (reference sequence). The CDR3 length is 16 residues. V dropped 7 bases and J dropped 1 base, with 19 bases sitting between them. CDR3 region: CASIIAGRGKNTEAFF. DNA for the CDR3: TGTGCCAGCATCATAGCGGGACGGGGGAAGAACACTGAAGCTTTCTTT.

A word on this clonotype: The junction does not match germline at one end; this may be a read error. This chain links TRBV20-1 with TRBJ1-1; no clear D gene. CDR3 length: 15 residues. Germline V gives CDR1 DFQATT, CDR2 SNEGSKA (reference sequence). CDR3 sequence reads: CSARDTNRMNNEAFF. The CDR3 DNA sequence: TGCAGTGCTAGAGATACAAACAGAATGAACAATGAAGCTTTCTTT.

Of note for this clonotype: A read error is possible here, since a much larger clone lies one base away. V usage is TRBV6-5 and J usage is TRBJ1-5, with D tentatively TRBD1 (6 bases). Trimming took off 7 bases at V and 2 bases at J, with 15 bases between the two ends. There are 15 residues in the CDR3. The germline CDR1 and CDR2 sequences are MNHEY and SVGAGI. The CDR3: CASNDTGYGNQPQHF. The CDR3 DNA reads as TGTGCCAGCAATGATACAGGGTACGGCAATCAGCCCCAGCATTTT.

In the case of this clonotype: The CDR3 ends on some other residue instead of the conserved phenylalanine or tryptophan, so this is likely a read error. The chain has TRBV4-3 and TRBJ2-7, with no clear D. This CDR3 comprises 15 residues. Germline V gene lookup returns CDR1 LGHNA and CDR2 YSLEER. V was trimmed by 0 bases and J by 0 bases, leaving 9 bases between them. In nucleotides, the CDR3 is TGCGCCAGCAGCCAAGAACTATCCCGCTCCTACGAGCAGTACTCC. This encodes CASSQELSRSYEQYS.

Of note for this clonotype: This may stem from a read error, because a much larger clone lies one nucleotide away. The rearrangement joins TRBV20-1 to TRBJ2-3, with no clear D. Germline CDR1 and CDR2: DFQATT and SNEGSKA (reference sequence). The V end lost 3 bases, the J end lost 7 bases, and 11 bases lay between the germline ends. The CDR3 runs to 12 residues. The DNA of the CDR3 is TGCAGTGCTAGTCCCCAGTCGAATACGCAGTATTTT. Protein: CSASPQSNTQYF.

With respect to this clonotype: An end of the junction differs from the germline gene, which may be a read error. The genes are TRBV20-1 and TRBJ2-1; tentative D call: TRBD2 (5 bases). The CDR3 is 14 residues long. The V gene's germline CDR1 is DFQATT and CDR2 SNEGSKA (reference sequence). For the CDR3, the DNA is TGCAGTGCTAGTACAAGGACGGGGTGGGATGATCAGTTCTTC. Amino acids: CSASTRTGWDDQFF.

This clonotype was observed once. The CDR3 carries no conserved terminal phenylalanine or tryptophan, so it likely arises from a read error. This sequence joins TRBV20-1 and TRBJ2-7, with 8 bases aligning to TRBD2. Germline values: CDR1 DFQATT, CDR2 SNEGSKA (reference sequence). After removal of 6 bases from V and 7 bases from J, the junction contained 14 bases not matched to a gene. The CDR3 is 14 amino acids. The chain's CDR3 is CSAQPGTRIGEQYS. The DNA for the CDR3 is TGCAGTGCGCAACCCGGGACTAGAATCGGGGAGCAGTACTCC.

In its sample, this clonotype was seen a few times. CDR3 residues: CASSLAGARTQYF. The CDR3 DNA follows: TGTGCCAGCAGTCTAGCGGGGGCACGGACGCAGTATTTT. The chain couples TRBV6-2 or TRBV6-3 to TRBJ2-3; 10 positions match TRBD2. Germline CDR1 and CDR2: MNHEY and SVGEGT. This CDR3 contains 13 residues. J lost 9 bases, V lost 5 bases, and 5 bases had no gene match.

Notes on this clonotype: Since a much larger clone is just one base distant, this may be a read error. The V and J genes are TRBV6-1 and TRBJ1-2, with a possible D match to TRBD1 (5 bases). The CDR3 contains 17 residues. CDR1 and CDR2 (germline): MNHNS, SASEGT. Trimming shortened V by 3 bases and J by 0 bases, and 17 bases separated the two germline ends. The CDR3 region has the DNA TGTGCCAGCAGTGAGGGGCTTTACAGTCCAACTAACTATGGCTACACCTTC. It codes for CASSEGLYSPTNYGYTF.

The V and J genes are TRBV28 and TRBJ1-3, with a weak D call TRBD1 (5 bases). CDR3 length: 15 residues. Trimming cost V 3 bases and J 0 bases, with 9 bases left between them. Germline loops: CDR1 MDHEN, CDR2 SYDVKM. The CDR3 region is CASSFAGHSGNTIYF. The CDR3, as DNA: TGTGCCAGCAGTTTTGCGGGGCACTCTGGAAACACCATATATTTT.

The V gene is TRBV5-4, the J gene TRBJ1-1; 9 nucleotides match TRBD1. Germline values: CDR1 SGHNT, CDR2 YYREEE (reference sequence). J was trimmed by 4 bases and V by 5 bases; bases with no gene match: 9. The length of the CDR3 is 15 residues. The CDR3 loop is CASRFQQGALTEAFF. CDR3 sequence (DNA): TGTGCCAGCAGGTTCCAACAGGGGGCGCTCACTGAAGCTTTCTTT.